The 13 T cell receptor beta chains reported below all come from one sample, sequenced in a study of human versus mouse CDR3 diversity and MHC coevolution. The repertoire was sequenced with immunoSEQ multiplex PCR; TCRdb's copy has only in-frame clones and lacks some. The data contain about 77,000 clones, about 90% of them seen just once; the ten biggest clones take up about 0.14%. Sequencing input: naive CD4+ T cells from blood. Noted subset: CD45RO-negative CD62L-positive naive CD4 T cells. These receptors all stem from a person between 25 and 75 years old in good health.

The V and J genes are TRBV2 and TRBJ1-2; the D is unclear. The V gene lost 7 bases and the J gene lost 7 bases, with 7 bases spanning the gap. The CDR3 runs to 10 residues. Germline V gene lookup returns CDR1 SNHLY and CDR2 FYNNEI. The CDR3 DNA reads TGTGCCAGCACAGCGGGTGGCTACACCTTC. Protein product: CASTAGGYTF. Based on the CDR3 plus reference TRBV2 and TRBJ1-2, the full variable domain is EPEVTQTPSHQVTQMGQEVILRCVPISNHLYFYWYRQILGQKVEFLVSFYNNEISEKSEIFDDQFSVERPDGSNFTLKIRSTKLEDSAMYFCASTAGGYTFGSGTRLTVV.

The chain carries TRBV7-9 and TRBJ2-7; maybe TRBD1 (6 bases). Trimming cost V 5 bases and J 2 bases, with 16 bases left between them. Germline V gives CDR1 SEHNR, CDR2 FQNEAQ (reference sequence). The CDR3 has 15 residues. The CDR3, as DNA: TGTGCCAGCAGCGACAGACAGGCCGATCCCTACGAGCAGTACTTC. This sequence encodes CASSDRQADPYEQYF.

This clone appeared once. This CDR3 is CASSEWLAGGGADTQYF. The CDR3 coding sequence is TGTGCCAGCAGTGAATGGCTAGCGGGGGGAGGGGCAGATACGCAGTATTTT. The gene calls are TRBV6-1 and TRBJ2-3; TRBD2 matches at 11 bases. Germline assignment: CDR1 MNHNS and CDR2 SASEGT. After removal of 2 bases from V and 4 bases from J, the junction contained 8 bases not matched to a gene. There are 17 residues in the CDR3.

The chain is built from TRBV28 and TRBJ2-1; 12 bases map to TRBD2. Germline V gives CDR1 MDHEN, CDR2 SYDVKM. Trimming removed 1 base from V and 12 bases from J; junction bases left unmatched: 13. This CDR3 comprises 17 residues. The CDR3 DNA sequence: TGTGCCAGCAGTTTATCCCCAGCTAGCGGGGGGGCCGGGGTGCAGTTCTTC. Protein sequence: CASSLSPASGGAGVQFF.

V and J are TRBV15 and TRBJ2-7; 10 positions match TRBD1. CDR1 and CDR2 from the germline V gene are LNHNV and YYDKDF (reference sequence). There are 14 residues in the CDR3. V trimming: 9 bases; J trimming: 0 bases; junction bases outside the gene matches: 5. CDR3 in DNA: TGTGCCACGGCCGGGACAGGGGACTCCTACGAGCAGTACTTC. Amino acids: CATAGTGDSYEQYF.

The J gene is TRBJ1-5, the V gene TRBV2; TRBD1 is a possible D gene (5 bases). The CDR3 covers 14 residues. Germline V gene data show CDR1 as SNHLY and CDR2 as FYNNEI. V was shortened by 6 bases and J by 4 bases, with 13 bases between the two germline ends. The CDR3 DNA reads TGTGCCAGCAGGGACCGGGGGTTAAATCAGCCCCAGCATTTT. It is translated as CASRDRGLNQPQHF.

This clone has only one observation. The chain links TRBV11-3 to TRBJ2-7; D gene ambiguous. V lost 0 bases, J lost 6 bases, and 6 bases lay in between. The germline V gene encodes CDR1 SGHNT and CDR2 YENEEA. The CDR3 covers 12 residues. CDR3 coding DNA: TGTGCCAGCAGCTTAGATTCGGGCGAGCAGTACTTC. It specifies CASSLDSGEQYF.

This chain uses TRBV15 with TRBJ1-5; D is undetermined. The germline gives CDR1 LNHNV, CDR2 YYDKDF (reference sequence). Trimming removed 5 bases from V and 6 bases from J, with 17 bases in between. The CDR3 is 15 amino acids. The CDR3 DNA follows: TGTGCCACCAGCCGTATTGGCGGGGAGCCTCAGCCCCAGCATTTT. It yields the protein CATSRIGGEPQPQHF.

V usage is TRBV5-1 and J usage is TRBJ2-3; D is uncertain. V was pared by 4 bases and J by 3 bases, with 15 bases between. Germline loops: CDR1 SGHRS, CDR2 YFSETQ. The CDR3 spans 15 residues. The CDR3 DNA reads as TGCGCCAGCAGCCCGGCCAGGTATGGTACAGATACGCAGTATTTT. Its protein is CASSPARYGTDTQYF.

The chain has TRBV30 and TRBJ2-6; 7 bases agree with TRBD1. Trimming cost V 6 bases and J 2 bases; bases outside gene matches: 13. The CDR3 is 17 amino acids. In germline, CDR1 is GTSNPN, CDR2 SVGIG (reference sequence). In nucleotides, the CDR3 is TGTGCCTGCCTCCTGCCAGGGGGAGCCCCTGGGGCCAACGTCCTGACTTTC. Its protein is CACLLPGGAPGANVLTF.

The chain carries TRBV10-2 and TRBJ1-5; TRBD1 is a possible D gene (5 bases). The ends were cut back, 4 bases at V and 2 bases at J, with 12 bases in the middle. Germline V gives CDR1 WSHSY, CDR2 SAAADI. This CDR3 contains 15 residues. CDR3 DNA sequence: TGCGCCAGCAGTGTGGAGGGGATCGGCAATCAGCCCCAGCATTTT. Translation gives CASSVEGIGNQPQHF.

The chain has TRBV5-4 and TRBJ2-5, with D possibly TRBD1 on 6 matching bases. Deletions cut 3 bases from V and 2 bases from J, with 17 bases between. In germline, CDR1 is SGHNT, CDR2 YYREEE (reference sequence). The CDR3 totals 16 residues. The CDR3 DNA reads TGTGCCAGCAGCTCTGGGGGTCTGACAGGACAAGAGACCCAGTACTTC. This encodes CASSSGGLTGQETQYF.

This sequence joins TRBV30 and TRBJ1-2; D not resolved. CDR1 and CDR2 from the germline V gene are GTSNPN and SVGIG (reference sequence). CDR3 length equals 15 residues. The germline V and J ends were trimmed by 2 bases and 7 bases, with 20 bases remaining between them. The chain's CDR3 is CAWSTTGSLSGGYTF. The CDR3 DNA reads as TGTGCCTGGAGTACGACCGGGAGTCTATCCGGTGGCTACACCTTC.